The following is a T cell receptor beta chain sequence with its context. The target of this receptor is not known. Base qualities are not provided; no much larger clone lies one nucleotide away. To sequence the TCRbeta CDR3 region, genomic DNA was isolated from the sorted cells. TCRbeta CDR3 regions were sequenced using the immunoSEQ Assay. TCRdb's version of the immuneACCESS table is confined to in-frame rearrangements and falls short of the full clone set. An unresolved V gene accounts for under half of the shortfall where checked; the remainder is of unknown origin. The sample table holds about 80,000 clones, of which around 86% were seen once. In total, the top ten clones hold over 1.5% of the sample. This sample stems from a study of OX40 agonist ivuxolimab in advanced cancers. With regard to the full study: Ivuxolimab, which targeted the costimulatory receptor OX40 (CD134), was an agonistic, fully human IgG2 monoclonal antibody. In the dose-escalation cohort, 75% to 85% of patients were male, and the mean age was roughly 56 years with a range of roughly 20 to 80. Of the roughly 52 patients in dose escalation, about 20 had hepatocellular carcinoma, roughly 15 had melanoma, 9 had renal cell carcinoma and 9 had head and neck cancer. The monotherapy dose-escalation portion (N ≈ 50 patients) of the phase I ivuxolimab trial is reported in the paper. Three dose-escalation patients achieved partial responses, one with hepatocellular carcinoma and two with cutaneous melanoma. The purpose of peripheral TCRbeta sequencing was to test whether ivuxolimab changed TCR sequence diversity and led to clonal T-cell expansion. Intravenous ivuxolimab was administered to patients every 2 weeks at six dose levels: 0.01, 0.1, 0.3, 1.5, 3 and 10 mg/kg. Patients were allowed to have had prior anti-PD-1, anti-PD-L1 or anti-CTLA-4 therapy, and 40% of the dose-escalation patients had been treated with checkpoint inhibitors.

Patients with a history of autoimmune disease or receiving systemic immunosuppression were excluded from the trial. Peripheral blood for TCR sequencing was drawn from every dose cohort at baseline, at cycle 4 day 1 and at cycle 7 day 1. The samples were drawn from a first-in-human, open-label, multicenter phase I dose-escalation trial of ivuxolimab. Adults with locally advanced or metastatic head and neck squamous cell, hepatocellular, melanoma or renal cell carcinoma were enrolled in the trial. CD4+ and CD8+ T cells were sorted separately from peripheral blood before TCR sequencing. Summary of the overall study and its limitations: In the 0.1-3.0 mg/kg groups, partial responders were among the patients with the lowest normalized peripheral clonal expansion, particularly in CD8+ T cells. After ivuxolimab, more expanded clones were found on average in CD8+ T cells than in CD4+ T cells. Which antigens the clonally expanded peripheral T cells were specific for was not determined. Low levels of normalized T-cell clonal expansion were also seen in some patients who did not respond. At doses from 0.1 to 3.0 mg/kg, clonal expansion was seen in both CD4+ and CD8+ blood T cells between baseline and week 6.

The sequencing used CD4+ or CD8+ T cells sorted from blood, collected in a trial of the OX40 agonist ivuxolimab. The clonotype comes from an adult with an advanced solid tumor such as melanoma, head and neck, liver or kidney cancer.

The CDR3 loop reads CASSPGTSGGNEQFF. The nucleotides read TGTGCCAGCAGCCCTGGGACTAGCGGGGGGAATGAGCAGTTCTTC. Recombination joined TRBV6-6 with TRBJ2-1; TRBD2 lines up with 15 middle nucleotides. Here V drops 6 bases and J drops 7 bases, and the junction holds 4 bases not matched to any gene. The CDR3 covers 15 residues, taking in both the cysteine and the phenylalanine. Of the read, only the CDR3 DNA is kept; its 45 bases are in frame from base 1. Via the germline V gene (reference sequence), CDR1 is MNHNY and CDR2 SVGAGI.